This T cell receptor (beta chain) was profiled in a study of cytomegalovirus exposure and HLA in healthy donors. Each donor was nominally healthy when sampled (though unrecorded immune exposures were likely). Germline assignment: CDR1 SEHNR and CDR2 FQNEAQ (reference sequence). V was clipped by 5 bases and J by 4 bases; unmatched bases: 14. The CDR3 spans 16 residues. Both 60 Vbeta primers and 13 Jbeta primers went into the PCR. The table came from immunoSEQ multiplex PCR; TCRdb's copy has only in-frame clones and leaves some out. The table lists over 85,000 clones, 65% to 80% of them singletons. The TCR comes from an older woman in good health and CMV-seropositive. The rearrangement uses TRBV7-9 and TRBJ2-7; 7 bases are a match to TRBD1. The sequenced material came from PBMCs. The CDR3 coding sequence is TGTGCCAGCAGCAAAGACAGGGCCCAAAACTTTTACGAGCAGTACTTC. Translating it yields CASSKDRAQNFYEQYF.